A selection of T cell receptor beta chains follows, all from one sample in a study of blood T cell repertoires in COVID-19. Sequenced by immunoSEQ multiplex PCR; TCRdb stores in-frame clones only, minus some. The sample yields 70,000 to 100,000 clones, about 86% seen once. Source material: peripheral blood. Every receptor here comes from a woman in her 70s with acute or convalescent COVID-19. Each CDR3 is given with its conserved first and last residue. A D gene is named only where the DNA matches it firmly. The size entry is marked missing in some rows and otherwise reads once, few, many or a size class.

d_call	clone_size	v_call	j_call	cdr3_nt	cdr3_aa
TRBD2	-	TRBV30	TRBJ2-7	TGTGCCTGGAATAGACAAGCGGGAGACGGGCAGTACTTC	CAWNRQAGDGQYF
-	-	TRBV6-1	TRBJ1-5	TGTGCCAGCAGTGAACAGGGCGGGGATCAGCCCCAGCATTTT	CASSEQGGDQPQHF
TRBD1	-	TRBV7-9	TRBJ1-6	TGTGCCAGCAGCCAGGGGGCAGATAATTCACCCCTCCACTTT	CASSQGADNSPLHF
-	-	TRBV5-1	TRBJ1-3	TGCGCCAGCAGCGCGATTGGGCTACGCTCTGGAAACACCATATATTTT	CASSAIGLRSGNTIYF
-	-	TRBV30	TRBJ2-1	TGTGCCTGGAGTTCTTCCTCCTACAATGAGCAGTTCTTC	CAWSSSSYNEQFF
-	-	TRBV19	TRBJ1-1	TGTGCCAGTAGTCTACAGGGAGTGAACACTGAAGCTTTCTTT	CASSLQGVNTEAFF
-	-	TRBV12-3/TRBV12-4	TRBJ2-1	TGTGCCAGCATGAGGGACTGGTACAATGAGCAGTTCTTC	CASMRDWYNEQFF
-	once	TRBV4-1	TRBJ2-2	TGCGCCAGCAGCCAATATGAGGCGGGATCCGGGGAGCTGTTTTTT	CASSQYEAGSGELFF
TRBD1	-	TRBV19	TRBJ1-4	TGTGCCAGTAGTATCGGGGACAGGGCAGGCGAAAAACTGTTTTTT	CASSIGDRAGEKLFF
TRBD1	-	TRBV4-1	TRBJ1-3	TGCGCCAGCAGCCAAGTCGGCAGGGGGCGCATAAACACCATATATTTT	CASSQVGRGRINTIYF
-	-	TRBV3-1/TRBV3-2	TRBJ2-7	TGTGCCAGCAGCCACCGGACACCCACCTACGAGCAGTACTTC	CASSHRTPTYEQYF
-	-	TRBV3-1/TRBV3-2	TRBJ2-1	TGTGCCAGCAGCCAACGGTACGCCACAGGGACGCAGTTCTTC	CASSQRYATGTQFF
TRBD1	-	TRBV9	TRBJ2-7	TGTGCCAGCAGCGCAGGGACAGGGGGCTTTTACGAGCAGTACTTC	CASSAGTGGFYEQYF
-	-	TRBV18	TRBJ1-4	TGTGCCAGCTCACCATTGACGGGGGAAAAACTGTTTTTT	CASSPLTGEKLFF
-	-	TRBV5-4	TRBJ1-1	TGTGCCAGCAGCTTGGACCTCAGCACTGAAGCTTTCTTT	CASSLDLSTEAFF
-	-	TRBV19	TRBJ1-5	TGTGCCAGTAGTATAGACTCAATGGGGCCGCTGATTTTAGGGAATCAGCCCCAGCATTTT	CASSIDSMGPLILGNQPQHF
-	-	TRBV5-8	TRBJ2-1	TGTGCCAGCAGCTTGGTGCTAGCGCTTGAGCAGTTCTTC	CASSLVLALEQFF
-	-	TRBV6-1	TRBJ1-6	TGTGCCAGCAGTGAAGAAGGGACAAGCTATAATTCACCCCTCCACTTT	CASSEEGTSYNSPLHF
-	-	TRBV12-3/TRBV12-4	TRBJ2-7	TGTGCCAGCAGTTTATACGAGCTGGAGCAGTACTTC	CASSLYELEQYF
TRBD1	-	TRBV19	TRBJ1-1	TGTGCCAGTAGTATTCTGACAGGGGCTGAAGCTTTCTTT	CASSILTGAEAFF
-	few	TRBV7-2	TRBJ2-5	TGTGCCAGCAGCTTAATGTTTTCGGCAGGCCTGGAGACCCAGTACTTC	CASSLMFSAGLETQYF
TRBD1	-	TRBV7-9	TRBJ2-2	TGTGCCAGCAGCTTAAGGGGACAGGGTCCCGGGGAGCTGTTTTTT	CASSLRGQGPGELFF
-	once	TRBV10-1	TRBJ2-1	TGCGCCAGCAGTGAGTCGACTAGAGGGCAGTTCTTC	CASSESTRGQFF
-	few	TRBV18	TRBJ1-6	TGTGCCAGCTCAACCTACCCGGAGAATTCACCCCTCCACTTT	CASSTYPENSPLHF
-	-	TRBV6-5	TRBJ1-2	TGTGCCAGCAGGGACAATTATAACTATGGCTACACCTTC	CASRDNYNYGYTF
TRBD1	-	TRBV5-5	TRBJ2-7	TGTGCCAGCAGCTTAAGGGACAGGGTGGAGTACGAGCAGTACTTC	CASSLRDRVEYEQYF
TRBD2	-	TRBV19	TRBJ2-3	TGTGCCAGTAGTATAGCGGGACTAGTTACAGATACGCAGTATTTT	CASSIAGLVTDTQYF
-	-	TRBV5-1	TRBJ2-3	TGCGCCAGCAGCTTGTTGGCGGCTAGCACAGATACGCAGTATTTT	CASSLLAASTDTQYF
TRBD1	-	TRBV7-3	TRBJ2-1	TGTGCCAGCAGCTCACGGACAGGTGGGGTTGGAGAGCAGTTCTTC	CASSSRTGGVGEQFF
TRBD2	-	TRBV5-1	TRBJ2-1	TGCGCCAGCAGCTCAGAAAATTGGTTTGGCGGGGGGGCGAATGAGCAGTTCTTC	CASSSENWFGGGANEQFF
-	-	TRBV19	TRBJ2-5	TGTGCCAGTAGTCCGGACACCCAAGAGACCCAGTACTTC	CASSPDTQETQYF
TRBD2	-	TRBV3-1/TRBV3-2	TRBJ2-3	TGTGCCAGCAGCAAAAGGACTAGCGGCACAGATACGCAGTATTTT	CASSKRTSGTDTQYF
-	-	TRBV12-3/TRBV12-4	TRBJ2-2	TGTGCCAGCAGCCCCCCGGCCGGGGAGCTGTTTTTT	CASSPPAGELFF
-	-	TRBV27	TRBJ1-1	TGTGCCAGCAAACTAGGGGGGGCGACCCATTTGACTGAAGCTTTCTTT	CASKLGGATHLTEAFF
-	-	TRBV19	TRBJ1-5	TGTGCCAGTAGTTGGGGTAGCGACCAGGTCCATCAGCCCCAGCATTTT	CASSWGSDQVHQPQHF
TRBD2	few	TRBV7-3	TRBJ2-1	TGTGCCAGCAGCTTAACCAGCGGGGCTTACAATGAGCAGTTCTTC	CASSLTSGAYNEQFF
-	-	TRBV2	TRBJ1-5	TGTGCCAGCAGATTTTCGGGCAATCAGCCCCAGCATTTT	CASRFSGNQPQHF